This record covers a single TCR beta chain. Its antigen is as yet unknown. Generated by immunoSEQ multiplex PCR, the TCRdb table keeps only in-frame clones and is missing some. The table records tens of thousands of clones, approximately 90% of them present only once. This sample was taken from a study of T cells after posttransplantation cyclophosphamide. Broader study findings: Donor CD8+ memory clones often dominated recipient blood repertoires at later times. Tissue-infiltrating T cells from skin or gut overlapped little with blood T cells. After PTCy, TRB diversity resembled that of CNI/methotrexate controls.

CDR1 is WSHSY, CDR2 SAAADI, per germline. The CDR3 runs 14 residues. V lost 3 bases to trimming and J lost 6 bases; unmatched junction nucleotides: 4. On the day of bone marrow donation, the related graft donor provided peripheral blood. This chain connects TRBV10-2 to TRBJ2-3; 9 nucleotides align to TRBD2. Material: PBMCs. The receptor's source is a woman in her forties or fifties in good health and a related stem cell transplant donor. This chain's CDR3 is CASSEGLASDTQYF. The CDR3 nucleotides are TGCGCCAGCAGTGAAGGACTAGCGTCGGATACGCAGTATTTT.